A selection of T cell receptor beta chains follows, all from one sample in a study of shared clonotypes between healthy human individuals. Clones were read by immunoSEQ multiplex PCR, and TCRdb kept only the in-frame ones, dropping some. This table holds around 2.1 million clones, 85% to 95% found once. Sequencing was done on a sample of naive CD8+ T cells from PBMCs. These receptors were taken from a man younger than 30 in good health. Some clones in this sample may be carry-over from other donors' samples. The conserved cysteine and the conserved F or W are not part of the CDR3 here.

v_gene,len,j_gene,CDR3aa
TRBV4-1,12,TRBJ2-7,ASSHGGGNYEQY
TRBV27,11,TRBJ2-1,ASSRLPSNEQF
TRBV28,12,TRBJ2-7,ASSWGTVSYEQY
TRBV6-5,12,TRBJ1-1,ASSSTGTGTEAF
TRBV11-1,10,TRBJ2-7,ASSPGQDEQY
TRBV7-8,12,TRBJ2-7,ASSLVPSGNEQY
TRBV5-6,11,.,ASSLRLAYEQY
TRBV4-1,10,TRBJ2-1,ASSLPFDEQF
TRBV14,14,TRBJ2-2,ASSQVPGQGNGELF
TRBV9,12,TRBJ2-7,ASSVGAGAYEQY
TRBV7-9,10,TRBJ2-7,ASSPLGREQY
TRBV4-1,15,TRBJ2-7,ASSQREILTRVYEQY
TRBV2,14,TRBJ2-3,ASSGGQGARRDTQY
TRBV4-3,14,TRBJ2-4,ASSQDPRGRGNIQY
TRBV4-1,10,TRBJ1-1,ASSRSGAEAF
TRBV7-3,12,TRBJ2-2,ASSLELNTGELF
TRBV29-1,11,TRBJ2-7,SGYIGTEYEQY
TRBV15,15,TRBJ2-1,ATSREPSGWTDNEQF
TRBV7-9,15,TRBJ2-7,ASSLGRLAGVFYEQY
TRBV15,9,TRBJ2-2,ATSRLAELF
TRBV4-1,12,TRBJ2-5,ASSHPGQRETQY
TRBV28,16,TRBJ2-3,ASSTPLRDRGTTDTQY
TRBV10-2,15,TRBJ2-1,ASSESPYREISNEQF
TRBV10-3,12,TRBJ1-2,AISPGQGNYGYT
TRBV7-3,13,TRBJ2-2,ASSFDKPNTGELF
TRBV5-1,16,TRBJ1-1,ASSLNLRPGHQNTEAF